A selection of T cell receptor beta chains follows, all from one sample in a study of graft-versus-host responses after intestinal transplantation. No antigen has been assigned to these receptors. The data were produced by immunoSEQ multiplex PCR, yet TCRdb's version contains in-frame clones alone and is incomplete. The table includes approximately 88,000 clones, about 94% detected once. Sequenced material: unstimulated CD4+ T cells sorted from spleen or lymph node cells, taken before transplant. The source of these receptors is a human donor who was the organ donor for an intestinal transplant. CDR3s include the opening cysteine and the closing phenylalanine or tryptophan. A D gene is named only where the DNA matches it firmly. The listing skips clone size in some rows; elsewhere it reads once, few, many or a size class.

J	size	D	V	DNA	CDR3
TRBJ1-6	NA	TRBD1	TRBV6-1	TGTGCCAGCACCTCCATAACAGGGGTCGGTTCACCCCTCCACTTT	CASTSITGVGSPLHF
TRBJ2-7	NA	TRBD1	TRBV27	TGTGCCAGCACCAGCACAGGGGGGCCCTACGAGCAGTACTTC	CASTSTGGPYEQYF
TRBJ1-6	NA	NA	TRBV18	TGTGCCAGCTCACCTGACAGAATTTCACCCCTCCACTTT	CASSPDRISPLHF
TRBJ2-7	NA	TRBD1	TRBV28	TGTGCCAGCAGTTTAGACAGGGGCTACGAGCAGTACTTC	CASSLDRGYEQYF
TRBJ2-3	NA	NA	TRBV28	TGTGCCAGCCACAGCATAGGGGGTACGCAGTATTTT	CASHSIGGTQYF
TRBJ1-1	NA	NA	TRBV7-9	TGTGCCAGCAGCTTTCTAACCAGGGGGAACACTGAAGCTTTCTTT	CASSFLTRGNTEAFF
TRBJ1-1	NA	NA	TRBV7-9	TGTGCCAGCAGCTTAGGGAATATAATGAACACTGAAGCTTTCTTT	CASSLGNIMNTEAFF
TRBJ1-1	NA	NA	TRBV7-8	TGTGCCAGCAGCCGGCAAAACGGGGATACAGCTGAAGCTTTCTTT	CASSRQNGDTAEAFF
TRBJ1-1	NA	NA	TRBV2	TGTGCCAGCAGTGAAGTTCGGGGCGGGGGTAGCACTGAAGCTTTCTTT	CASSEVRGGGSTEAFF
TRBJ1-2	NA	NA	TRBV7-2	TGTGCCAGCAGCTTAGATTCCGGTCGAGGACGTGGCTACACCTTC	CASSLDSGRGRGYTF
TRBJ2-5	NA	NA	TRBV7-2	TGTGCCAGCAGCTTAGCAGTCAGGGAAGAGACCCAGTACTTC	CASSLAVREETQYF
TRBJ2-3	NA	TRBD2	TRBV6-5	TGTGCCAGCAGTTCCATACTCGGGGGGGGCACAGATACGCAGTATTTT	CASSSILGGGTDTQYF
TRBJ1-5	NA	TRBD1	TRBV18	TGTGCCAGCTCAGCAGGGGGCGGCAATCAGCCCCAGCATTTT	CASSAGGGNQPQHF
TRBJ2-7	once	NA	TRBV7-2	TGTGCCAGCAGCTTTTCCGCCGCCTACGAGCAGTACTTC	CASSFSAAYEQYF
TRBJ1-6	NA	NA	TRBV25-1	TGTGCCAGCAGTGATAGGATTTCACCCCTCCACTTT	CASSDRISPLHF
TRBJ1-1	NA	NA	TRBV2	TGTGCCAGTAGGGGGATGACCACTGAAGCTTTCTTT	CASRGMTTEAFF
TRBJ1-5	NA	NA	TRBV9	TGTGCCAGCAGCCTGGACAGCTACAATCAGCCCCAGCATTTT	CASSLDSYNQPQHF
TRBJ2-7	NA	NA	TRBV2	TGTGCCAGCACACCCACCTACGAGCAGTACTTC	CASTPTYEQYF
TRBJ2-3	NA	NA	TRBV5-1	TGCGCCAGCAGCTTGGGGGCAGCGACCCCTGGGGATACGCAGTATTTT	CASSLGAATPGDTQYF
TRBJ2-4	NA	TRBD1	TRBV6-1	TGTGCCAGCAGTGAAAACGGAGGACAGGGATCGAGTAAGAACATTCAGTACTTC	CASSENGGQGSSKNIQYF
TRBJ1-4	NA	NA	TRBV27	TGTGCCAGCCGGGACTCAGGGATGAGTGAAAAACTGTTTTTT	CASRDSGMSEKLFF
TRBJ2-7	NA	TRBD1	TRBV6-5	TGTGCCAGCAGTTACTCCCATCGACAGGGGGCGTACGAGCAGTACTTC	CASSYSHRQGAYEQYF
TRBJ1-1	NA	NA	TRBV18	TGTGCCAGCTCACCACTACAGAACACTGAAGCTTTCTTT	CASSPLQNTEAFF
TRBJ2-7	NA	NA	TRBV30	TGTGCCTGGAAACAGCCCCGACAGGCTGACGAGCAGTACTTC	CAWKQPRQADEQYF
TRBJ2-4	NA	NA	TRBV5-8	TGTGCCAGCAGCTTCAGGTTGAGGGCGGAGGGCAAAAACATTCAGTACTTC	CASSFRLRAEGKNIQYF
TRBJ1-5	NA	TRBD1	TRBV4-3	TGCGCCAGCAGCCAAAGACAGGGGGCAGGTCAGCCCCAGCATTTT	CASSQRQGAGQPQHF
TRBJ2-2	NA	NA	TRBV7-3	TGTGCCAGCAGCTTAAGAACAGCCGGGGAGCTGTTTTTT	CASSLRTAGELFF
TRBJ2-7	NA	NA	TRBV29-1	TGCAGCGTTTTTGGGTACCCCGGGGACGAGCAGTACTTC	CSVFGYPGDEQYF
TRBJ2-5	NA	NA	TRBV10-3	TGTGCCATCAGTGAGACGATTGCGGGACAGCCCCAAGAGACCCAGTACTTC	CAISETIAGQPQETQYF
TRBJ1-1	NA	TRBD1	TRBV6-5	TGTGCCAGCAGTTGGGACAGGTCCGTTGACTCTGAAGCTTTCTTT	CASSWDRSVDSEAFF
TRBJ1-5	NA	TRBD1	TRBV19	TGTGCCAGTAGTATAGGGATTCTTTGGGGACAGGGTATTTTTCAGCCCCAGCATTTT	CASSIGILWGQGIFQPQHF
TRBJ1-3	once	NA	TRBV4-1	TGCGCCAGCGCGGTTGGGTTGGGCCCCTCTGGAAACACCATATATTTT	CASAVGLGPSGNTIYF
TRBJ1-2	NA	NA	TRBV9	TGTGCCAGCAGCGTAGTCCCTACAGGGATCTATGGCTACACCTTC	CASSVVPTGIYGYTF
TRBJ1-2	once	NA	TRBV7-2	TGTGCCAGCAGCCCAAGACCGGGCCCCAACTATGGCTACACCTTC	CASSPRPGPNYGYTF
TRBJ2-3	NA	NA	TRBV28	TGTGCCAGCAGGAGGCAGGCGGTTAGCACAGATACGCAGTATTTT	CASRRQAVSTDTQYF
TRBJ2-1	once	TRBD2	TRBV9	TGTGCCAGCAGCGTGGGGACTAGCGGCCCAATCCATGAGCAGTTCTTC	CASSVGTSGPIHEQFF
TRBJ2-1	NA	NA	TRBV19	TGTGCCAGTAGTTCCGAGCTCACAGGGAGCTCCTACAATGAGCAGTTCTTC	CASSSELTGSSYNEQFF
TRBJ1-4	NA	TRBD1	TRBV11-2	TGTGCCAGCACCAAGACAGGGGGGAGTGAAAAACTGTTTTTT	CASTKTGGSEKLFF
TRBJ2-7	NA	NA	TRBV4-2	TGTGCCAGCAGCCAAGATAGGCTAGCTTACGAGCAGTACTTC	CASSQDRLAYEQYF
TRBJ1-1	once	TRBD1	TRBV5-1	TGCGCCAGCAGCTTGGATCGGACAGGGAAGAACACTGAAGCTTTCTTT	CASSLDRTGKNTEAFF
TRBJ1-1	NA	NA	TRBV5-4	TGTGCCAGCAGCTCCAAAGAGACAGGTAACACTGAAGCTTTCTTT	CASSSKETGNTEAFF
TRBJ2-1	NA	NA	TRBV28	TGTGCCAGCAGTTCGGGGGCAAGCTCCTACAATGAGCAGTTCTTC	CASSSGASSYNEQFF
TRBJ2-1	NA	NA	TRBV5-1	TGCGCCAGCAGCTTGGTGCTCGGGGGCGAAAATGAGCAGTTCTTC	CASSLVLGGENEQFF
TRBJ2-1	NA	NA	TRBV29-1	TGCAGCGTTTATAAGTCCCAAATCCCCGGCAATGAGCAGTTCTTC	CSVYKSQIPGNEQFF
TRBJ1-1	NA	TRBD1	TRBV18	TGTGCCAGCTCACCTATACCGGGACAGGGAATGATCACTGAAGCTTTCTTT	CASSPIPGQGMITEAFF
TRBJ1-3	NA	NA	TRBV28	TGTGCCAGCAGTTTTAATTTCGGGGGACCCTCTGGAAACACCATATATTTT	CASSFNFGGPSGNTIYF
TRBJ1-5	NA	TRBD1	TRBV6-1	TGTGCCAGCGGCCGGACAGGGGGCGATCAGCCCCAGCATTTT	CASGRTGGDQPQHF
TRBJ2-3	NA	NA	TRBV29-1	TGCAGCGTTGAAGGTACGACTGGACGCACAGATACGCAGTATTTT	CSVEGTTGRTDTQYF
TRBJ2-3	NA	NA	TRBV7-2	TGTGCCAGCAGCTTCGATACGCAGTATTTT	CASSFDTQYF
TRBJ1-1	NA	NA	TRBV28	TGTGCCAGCAGCCTACCCGGAGTATCTAACACTGAAGCTTTCTTT	CASSLPGVSNTEAFF
TRBJ2-2	NA	TRBD1	TRBV28	TGTGCCACCTGGGGGCAGGGGGCCACCGGGGAGCTGTTTTTT	CATWGQGATGELFF
TRBJ2-7	once	NA	TRBV5-1	TGCGCCAGCCGGGACCGCTCCTACGAGCAGTACTTC	CASRDRSYEQYF